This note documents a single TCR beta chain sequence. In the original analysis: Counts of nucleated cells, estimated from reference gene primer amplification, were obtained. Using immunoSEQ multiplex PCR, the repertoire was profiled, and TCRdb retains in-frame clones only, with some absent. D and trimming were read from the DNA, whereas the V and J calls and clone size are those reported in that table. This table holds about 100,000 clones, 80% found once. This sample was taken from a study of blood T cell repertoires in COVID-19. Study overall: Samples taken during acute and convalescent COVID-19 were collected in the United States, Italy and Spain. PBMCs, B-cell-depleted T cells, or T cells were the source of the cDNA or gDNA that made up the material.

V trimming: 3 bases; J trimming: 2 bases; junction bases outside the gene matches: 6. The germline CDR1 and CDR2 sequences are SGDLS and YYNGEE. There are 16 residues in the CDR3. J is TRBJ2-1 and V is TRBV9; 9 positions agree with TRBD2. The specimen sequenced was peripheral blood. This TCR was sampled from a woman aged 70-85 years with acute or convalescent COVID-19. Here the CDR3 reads CASSESSGGTYNEQFF. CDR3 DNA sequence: TGTGCCAGCAGCGAGAGTAGCGGGGGAACCTACAATGAGCAGTTCTTC.